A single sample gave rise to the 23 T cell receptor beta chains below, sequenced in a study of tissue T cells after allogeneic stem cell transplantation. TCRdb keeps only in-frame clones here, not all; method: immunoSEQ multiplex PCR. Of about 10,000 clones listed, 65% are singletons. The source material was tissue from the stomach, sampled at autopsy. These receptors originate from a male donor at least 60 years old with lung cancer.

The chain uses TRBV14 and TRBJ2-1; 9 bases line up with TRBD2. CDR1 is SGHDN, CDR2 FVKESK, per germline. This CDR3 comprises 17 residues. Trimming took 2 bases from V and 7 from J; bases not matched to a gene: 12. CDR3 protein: CASSQRDQRGARNEQFF. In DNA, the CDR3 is TGTGCCAGCAGCCAAAGGGACCAGCGGGGGGCCAGGAATGAGCAGTTCTTC.

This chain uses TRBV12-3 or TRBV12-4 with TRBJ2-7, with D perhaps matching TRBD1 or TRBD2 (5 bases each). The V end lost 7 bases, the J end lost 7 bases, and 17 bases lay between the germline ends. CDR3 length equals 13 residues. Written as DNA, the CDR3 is TGTGCCAGCACCTGGAGAGGGGCGAGGGAGCAGTACTTC. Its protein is CASTWRGAREQYF.

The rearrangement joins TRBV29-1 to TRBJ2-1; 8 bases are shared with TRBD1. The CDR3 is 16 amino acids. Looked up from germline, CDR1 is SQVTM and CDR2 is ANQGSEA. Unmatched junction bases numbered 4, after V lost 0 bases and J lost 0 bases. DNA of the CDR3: TGCAGCGTTGAAGATCCGGACAGGGACTCCTACAATGAGCAGTTCTTC. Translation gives CSVEDPDRDSYNEQFF.

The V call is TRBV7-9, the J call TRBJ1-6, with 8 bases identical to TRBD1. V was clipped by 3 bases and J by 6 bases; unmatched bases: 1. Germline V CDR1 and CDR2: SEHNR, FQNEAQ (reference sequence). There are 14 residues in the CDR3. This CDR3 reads CASSFGQGNSPLHF. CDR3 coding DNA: TGTGCCAGCAGCTTCGGACAGGGTAATTCACCCCTCCACTTT.

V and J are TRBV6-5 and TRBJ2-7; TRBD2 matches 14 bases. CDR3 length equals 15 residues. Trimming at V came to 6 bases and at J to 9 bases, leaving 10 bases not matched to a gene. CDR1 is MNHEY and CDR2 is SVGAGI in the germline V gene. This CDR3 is CASRRGLAGGLGQYF. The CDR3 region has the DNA TGTGCCAGCAGACGTGGACTAGCGGGGGGTCTCGGGCAGTACTTC.

The CDR3 DNA follows: TGTGCCTGGAGGCCACAGGGGGCCTATGGCTACACCTTC. This translates into CAWRPQGAYGYTF. This sequence joins TRBV30 and TRBJ1-2, with 9 bases aligning to TRBD1. Germline loops: CDR1 GTSNPN, CDR2 SVGIG (reference sequence). CDR3 length: 13 amino acids. Trimming removed 3 bases from V and 4 bases from J; junction bases left unmatched: 3. Based on the CDR3 plus reference TRBV30 and TRBJ1-2, the full variable domain is SQTIHQWPATLVQPVGSPLSLECTVEGTSNPNLYWYRQAAGRGLQLLFYSVGIGQISSEVPQNLSASRPQDRQFILSSKKLLLSDSGFYLCAWRPQGAYGYTFGSGTRLTVV.

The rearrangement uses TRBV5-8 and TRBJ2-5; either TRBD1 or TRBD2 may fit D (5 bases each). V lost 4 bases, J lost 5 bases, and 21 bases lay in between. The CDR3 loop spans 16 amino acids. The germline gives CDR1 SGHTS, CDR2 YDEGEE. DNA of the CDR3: TGTGCCAGCAGCCTACTAGGGCAGGGCCCCTGGGAGACCCAGTACTTC. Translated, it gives CASSLLGQGPWETQYF.

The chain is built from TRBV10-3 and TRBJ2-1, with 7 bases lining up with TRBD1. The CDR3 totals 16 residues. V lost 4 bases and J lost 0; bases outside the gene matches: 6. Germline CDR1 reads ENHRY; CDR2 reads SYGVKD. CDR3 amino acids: CAISGQGGSSYNEQFF. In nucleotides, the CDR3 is TGTGCCATCAGTGGACAGGGTGGGAGCTCCTACAATGAGCAGTTCTTC.

The CDR3 region is CSVDGYSTDTQYF. The DNA of the CDR3 is TGCAGCGTTGATGGATATAGCACAGATACGCAGTATTTT. V usage is TRBV29-1 and J usage is TRBJ2-3, with D unclear. Germline CDR1 and CDR2: SQVTM and ANQGSEA. This CDR3 has 13 amino acids. V lost 3 bases and J lost 0, with 7 bases in between.

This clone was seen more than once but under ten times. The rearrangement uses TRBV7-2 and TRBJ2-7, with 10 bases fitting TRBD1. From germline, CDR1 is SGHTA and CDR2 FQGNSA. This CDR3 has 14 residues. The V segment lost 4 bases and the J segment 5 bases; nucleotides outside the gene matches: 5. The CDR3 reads CASSYRDRGDEQYF. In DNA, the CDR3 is TGTGCCAGCAGCTACCGGGACAGGGGCGACGAGCAGTACTTC. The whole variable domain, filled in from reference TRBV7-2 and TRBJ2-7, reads GAGVSQSPSNKVTEKGKDVELRCDPISGHTALYWYRQSLGQGLEFLIYFQGNSAPDKSGLPSDRFSAERTGGSVSTLTIQRTQQEDSAVYLCASSYRDRGDEQYFGPGTRLTVT.

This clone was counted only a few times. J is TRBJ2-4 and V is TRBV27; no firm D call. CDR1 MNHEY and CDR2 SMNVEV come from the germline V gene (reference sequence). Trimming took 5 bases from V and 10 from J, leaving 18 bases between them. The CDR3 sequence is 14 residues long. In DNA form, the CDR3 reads TGTGCCAGCAGTCCTCGAAATCCTAGGCCAATTCAGTACTTC. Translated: CASSPRNPRPIQYF.

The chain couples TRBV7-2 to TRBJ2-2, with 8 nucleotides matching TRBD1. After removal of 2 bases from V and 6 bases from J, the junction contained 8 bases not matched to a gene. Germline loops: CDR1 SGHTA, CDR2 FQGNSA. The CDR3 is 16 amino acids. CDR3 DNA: TGTGCCAGCAGCTTACGGGACAGGATAGAAGCCGGGGAGCTGTTTTTT. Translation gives CASSLRDRIEAGELFF.

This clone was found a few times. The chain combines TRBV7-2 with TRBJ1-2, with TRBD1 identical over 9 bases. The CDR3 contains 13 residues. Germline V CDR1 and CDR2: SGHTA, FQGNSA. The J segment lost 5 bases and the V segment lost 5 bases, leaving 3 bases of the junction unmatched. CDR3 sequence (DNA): TGTGCCAGCAGCCCGGGACAGGGTTATGGCTACACCTTC. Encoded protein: CASSPGQGYGYTF.

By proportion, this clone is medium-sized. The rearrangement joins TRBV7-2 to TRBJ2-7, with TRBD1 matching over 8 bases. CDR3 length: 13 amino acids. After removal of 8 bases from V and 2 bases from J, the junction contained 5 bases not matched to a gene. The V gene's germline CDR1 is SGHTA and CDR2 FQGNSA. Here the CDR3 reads CASSGQGPYEQYF. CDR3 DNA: TGTGCCAGCTCCGGACAGGGACCCTACGAGCAGTACTTC.

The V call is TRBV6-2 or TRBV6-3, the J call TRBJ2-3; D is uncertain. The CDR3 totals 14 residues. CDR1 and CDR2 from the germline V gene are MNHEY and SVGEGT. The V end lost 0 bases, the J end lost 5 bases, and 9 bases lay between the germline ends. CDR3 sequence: CASSYSRLGDTQYF. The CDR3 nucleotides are TGTGCCAGCAGTTACTCGCGGTTGGGAGATACGCAGTATTTT.

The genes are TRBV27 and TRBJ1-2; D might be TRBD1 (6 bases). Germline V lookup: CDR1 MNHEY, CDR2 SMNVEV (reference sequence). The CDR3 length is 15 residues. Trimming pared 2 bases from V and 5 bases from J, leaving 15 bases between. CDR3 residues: CASSLTQGNYYGYTF. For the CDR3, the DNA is TGTGCCAGCAGTTTAACGCAGGGGAATTATTATGGCTACACCTTC.

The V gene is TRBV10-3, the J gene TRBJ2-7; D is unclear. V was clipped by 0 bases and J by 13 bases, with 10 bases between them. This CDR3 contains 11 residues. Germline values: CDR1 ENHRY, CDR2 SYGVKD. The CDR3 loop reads CAISESVREYF. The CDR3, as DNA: TGTGCCATCAGTGAGTCGGTTAGGGAATACTTC.

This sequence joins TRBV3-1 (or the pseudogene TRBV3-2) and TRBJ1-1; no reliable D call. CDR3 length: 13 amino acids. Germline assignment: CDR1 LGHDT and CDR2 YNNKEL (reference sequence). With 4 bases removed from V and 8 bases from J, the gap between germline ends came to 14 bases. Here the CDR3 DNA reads TGTGCCAGCAGCCTGTACGAAGGGATAGAAGCTTTCTTT. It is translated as CASSLYEGIEAFF.

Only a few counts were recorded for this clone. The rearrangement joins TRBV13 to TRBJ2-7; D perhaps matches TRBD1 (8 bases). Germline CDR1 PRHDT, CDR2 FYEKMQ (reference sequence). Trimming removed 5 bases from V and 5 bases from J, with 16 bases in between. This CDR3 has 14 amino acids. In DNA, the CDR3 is TGTGCCAGCAGCAACAGGGGGGGGTCCAACGAGCAGTACTTC. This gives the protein CASSNRGGSNEQYF.

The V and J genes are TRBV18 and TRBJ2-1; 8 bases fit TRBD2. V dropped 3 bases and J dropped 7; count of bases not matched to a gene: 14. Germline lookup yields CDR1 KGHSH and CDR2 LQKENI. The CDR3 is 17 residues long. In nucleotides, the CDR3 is TGTGCCAGCTCACCTTTCGGGCCGGGACTAGATTCGAATGAGCAGTTCTTC. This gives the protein CASSPFGPGLDSNEQFF.

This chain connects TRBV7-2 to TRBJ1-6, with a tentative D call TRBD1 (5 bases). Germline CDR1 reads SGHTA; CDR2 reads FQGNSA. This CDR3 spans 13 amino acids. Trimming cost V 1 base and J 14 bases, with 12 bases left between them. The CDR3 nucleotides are TGTGCCAGCAGCTTAGAGGGGTTGCTATCCCTCCACTTT. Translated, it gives CASSLEGLLSLHF. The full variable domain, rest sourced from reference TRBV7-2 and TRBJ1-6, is GAGVSQSPSNKVTEKGKDVELRCDPISGHTALYWYRQSLGQGLEFLIYFQGNSAPDKSGLPSDRFSAERTGGSVSTLTIQRTQQEDSAVYLCASSLEGLLSLHFGNGTRLTVT.

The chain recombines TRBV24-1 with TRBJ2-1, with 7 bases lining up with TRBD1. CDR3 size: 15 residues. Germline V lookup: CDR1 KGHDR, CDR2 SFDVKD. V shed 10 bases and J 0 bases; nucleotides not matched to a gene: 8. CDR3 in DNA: TGTGCCACAAGCCCCGCAGGGGGCTCCTACAATGAGCAGTTCTTC. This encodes CATSPAGGSYNEQFF.

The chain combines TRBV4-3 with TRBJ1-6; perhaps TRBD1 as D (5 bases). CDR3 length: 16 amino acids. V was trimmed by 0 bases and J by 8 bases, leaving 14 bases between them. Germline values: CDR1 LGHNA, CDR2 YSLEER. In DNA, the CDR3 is TGCGCCAGCAGCCAAGATCGTGGGACGGTACATTCACCCCTCCACTTT. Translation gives CASSQDRGTVHSPLHF.